The clone carrying this T cell receptor beta chain was counted between two and nine times. This sample stems from a study of beta chain features in type 1 diabetes. The CDR3 contains 13 residues. V was shortened by 5 bases and J by 6 bases, with 13 bases between the two germline ends. CDR1 is SGHAT and CDR2 is FQNNGV in the germline V gene. Investigators reverse transcribed all isolated RNA, so they sequenced expressed TCRB transcripts. An average near 3.57 million reads came from naive, central memory and regulatory T cell samples. Generated by immunoSEQ multiplex PCR, the TCRdb table keeps only in-frame clones and is missing some. The repertoire has about 900,000 clones, around a sixth of them found once; the top ten carry 0.02% to 0.03%.

The TCR was taken from a woman between 18 and 29 years old in good health. The chain carries TRBV11-2 and TRBJ1-1; D gene ambiguous. The sequenced sample consisted of naive CD4+ T cells from blood. CDR3 nucleotide sequence: TGTGCCAGCAGCCCGGCGGCAGTCGCTGAAGCTTTCTTT. It specifies CASSPAAVAEAFF.